Presented here are 3 T cell receptor beta chains from one specimen sequenced in a study of blood T cells in healthy people across ages. Next came a second PCR, run for about 7 to 12 cycles, which used a sample-barcoded 5' primer along with a J-beta primer mix. TCRdb fed the 5' RACE reads into MiXCR, producing one record per CDR3 protein. The profile covers around 1,500,000 distinct CDR3 sequences, with approximately 30% appearing a single time and roughly 8.2% taken by the ten largest. Source material: blood. These receptors originate from a woman aged 25-40 years in good health.

In this sample, this clonotype turned up many times. The chain combines TRBV7-2 with TRBJ2-2, with TRBD1 matching 7 bases. V lost 5 bases, J lost 2 bases, and 2 bases stayed unmatched. This CDR3 region has 14 residues. Germline values: CDR1 SGHTA, CDR2 FQGNSA. As DNA, the CDR3 is TGTGCCAGCAGCCGGGACAGTAACACCGGGGAGCTGTTTTTT. This codes for CASSRDSNTGELFF. Full variable domain (missing parts from reference TRBV7-2 and TRBJ2-2): GAGVSQSPSNKVTEKGKDVELRCDPISGHTALYWYRQSLGQGLEFLIYFQGNSAPDKSGLPSDRFSAERTGGSVSTLTIQRTQQEDSAVYLCASSRDSNTGELFFGEGSRLTVL.

There are a few counts of this clonotype. The J gene is TRBJ2-7, the V gene TRBV28; weak D call: TRBD2 (6 bases). CDR1 and CDR2 (germline): MDHEN, SYDVKM. This CDR3 region has 13 residues. The V and J ends lost 6 bases and 1 base respectively, with 10 bases between them. The DNA for the CDR3 is TGTGCCAGCAGGGCGGGATATTCCTACGAGCAGTACTTC. It specifies CASRAGYSYEQYF.

This clonotype turned up a few times. V is TRBV2 and J is TRBJ2-1, with 13 nucleotides matching TRBD2. The J segment lost 5 bases and the V segment lost 8 bases, leaving 3 bases of the junction unmatched. CDR3 length equals 14 residues. Germline CDR1 reads SNHLY; CDR2 reads FYNNEI. CDR3 coding DNA: TGTGCCAGCGCGGGACTAGCGGGAAACAATGAGCAGTTCTTC. It encodes CASAGLAGNNEQFF.